This T cell receptor beta chain appears in the sequencing data of a study of blood T cell repertoires in COVID-19. Study-level background: Sample material is recorded as cDNA or gDNA derived from T cells, B-cell-depleted T cells, or PBMCs.

The CDR3 is made up of 12 amino acids. The germline V gene has CDR1 MNHNS and CDR2 SASEGT. V trimming: 8 bases; J trimming: 2 bases; junction bases outside the gene matches: 3. Some clones are missing from TCRdb's copy, which holds only in-frame ones; the method was immunoSEQ multiplex PCR. The repertoire holds about 170,000 clones, with 80% to 90% as singletons. The J gene is TRBJ2-7, the V gene TRBV6-1; 7 positions agree with TRBD2. The receptor was derived from a woman older than 75 with COVID-19, enrolled during active disease. The specimen was peripheral blood. CDR3 nucleotides: TGTGCCAGCGGGAGGGAGACCTACGAGCAGTACTTC. It specifies CASGRETYEQYF.